A single sample is the source of the 27 T cell receptor beta chains below, sequenced in a study of blood T cell repertoires in COVID-19. Sequencing was performed with immunoSEQ multiplex PCR; in TCRdb, only in-frame clones are kept and a portion is missing. The sample holds over 300,000 clones, approximately 88% seen once. Sequencing was carried out using PBMCs or T cells enriched from blood (not recorded which). These receptor sequences come from a woman in her twenties or thirties with acute COVID-19.

A note on this clone: Other DNA sequences in this sample translate to the same CDR3. The chain combines TRBV19 with TRBJ2-7; tentative D call: TRBD2 (5 bases). Germline V gene lookup returns CDR1 LNHDA and CDR2 SQIVND (reference sequence). This CDR3 has 13 residues. Deletions cut 3 bases from V and 3 bases from J, with 9 bases between. CDR3 amino acids: CASSIGRDYEQYF. The CDR3 nucleotides read TGTGCCAGTAGTATCGGACGGGACTACGAGCAGTACTTC.

This sequence joins TRBV20-1 and TRBJ2-7, with a tentative D call TRBD1 (5 bases). Germline V gene data show CDR1 as DFQATT and CDR2 as SNEGSKA (reference sequence). The CDR3 has 11 amino acids. Trimming left V 6 bases short and J 6 bases short, with 12 bases between. CDR3 sequence: CSALGHGEQYF. CDR3 nucleotide sequence: TGCAGTGCGCTCGGACACGGCGAGCAGTACTTC.

The chain employs TRBV5-1 and TRBJ2-1; D gene unclear. In germline, CDR1 is SGHRS, CDR2 YFSETQ. The CDR3 spans 12 residues. The germline V and J ends were trimmed by 6 bases and 8 bases, with 12 bases remaining between them. DNA for the CDR3: TGCGCCAGCACTCTGAACTTGGATGAGCAGTTCTTC. Translated, it gives CASTLNLDEQFF.

The chain joins TRBV6-1 to TRBJ1-4; the D gene is possibly TRBD1 (6 bases). This CDR3 is built from 16 residues. Germline CDR1 reads MNHNS; CDR2 reads SASEGT. The V end lost 2 bases, the J end lost 0 bases, and 10 bases lay between the germline ends. The DNA for the CDR3 is TGTGCCAGCAGTGAATTCAGGGGCTCAACTAATGAAAAACTGTTTTTT. Its protein is CASSEFRGSTNEKLFF.

This chain links TRBV5-6 with TRBJ1-5; possibly TRBD1 for D (5 bases). This CDR3 is built from 14 residues. V lost 4 bases and J 5 bases, leaving 13 bases between the germline ends. CDR1 SGHDT and CDR2 YYEEEE come from the germline V gene. This CDR3 is CASSRRGGYQPQHF. CDR3 nucleotides: TGTGCCAGCAGCCGTAGGGGTGGCTATCAGCCCCAGCATTTT.

This rearrangement joins TRBV27 to TRBJ1-5; 8 bases align to TRBD1. There are 16 residues in the CDR3. Unmatched junction bases numbered 11, after V lost 5 bases and J lost 5 bases. Looked up from germline, CDR1 is MNHEY and CDR2 is SMNVEV (reference sequence). The chain's CDR3 is CASSANRDRSYQPQHF. CDR3 nucleotide sequence: TGTGCCAGCAGTGCAAACCGGGACAGGAGCTATCAGCCCCAGCATTTT.

The rearrangement joins TRBV6-5 to TRBJ2-4; D gene ambiguous. This CDR3 is 14 amino acids long. Trimming shortened V by 6 bases and J by 2 bases, and 11 bases separated the two germline ends. Germline lookup yields CDR1 MNHEY and CDR2 SVGAGI. This CDR3 reads CASRSIESKNIQYF. The CDR3 DNA sequence: TGTGCCAGCAGAAGTATTGAGTCCAAAAACATTCAGTACTTC.

V gene TRBV27 combines with J gene TRBJ1-1, with a tentative D call TRBD1 (5 bases). There are 14 residues in the CDR3. The germline V and J ends were trimmed by 3 bases and 1 base, with 9 bases remaining between them. Germline values: CDR1 MNHEY, CDR2 SMNVEV (reference sequence). Here the CDR3 DNA reads TGTGCCAGCAGTTTCGGCAGGGCGAACACTGAAGCTTTCTTT. This sequence encodes CASSFGRANTEAFF.

This chain links TRBV29-1 with TRBJ2-5; D possibly corresponds to TRBD2 (5 bases). The V gene lost 3 bases and the J gene lost 2 bases, with 16 bases spanning the gap. Germline-derived CDR1 and CDR2 are SQVTM and ANQGSEA. The CDR3 is 15 amino acids. As DNA, the CDR3 is TGCAGCGTTGAGCGGGTTACGGGCAGTCAAGAGACCCAGTACTTC. Translation gives CSVERVTGSQETQYF.

The rearrangement joins TRBV2 to TRBJ1-1, with unresolved D. Germline V gene lookup returns CDR1 SNHLY and CDR2 FYNNEI. The CDR3 contains 13 residues. The germline V and J ends were trimmed by 5 bases and 0 bases, with 7 bases remaining between them. The CDR3: CASSISMNTEAFF. The DNA for the CDR3 is TGTGCCAGCAGTATTTCAATGAACACTGAAGCTTTCTTT.

This clone was recorded only once. This rearrangement joins TRBV2 to TRBJ1-6; D possibly corresponds to TRBD1 (6 bases). There are 16 residues in the CDR3. Trimming left V 0 bases short and J 9 bases short, with 15 bases between. Germline V CDR1 and CDR2: SNHLY, FYNNEI. The DNA of the CDR3 is TGTGCCAGCAGTGAAGCGGGGGGGGCGCATGGTTCACCCCTCCACTTT. This gives the protein CASSEAGGAHGSPLHF.

This rearrangement joins TRBV2 to TRBJ2-1; TRBD2 matches at 9 bases. Germline V gene lookup returns CDR1 SNHLY and CDR2 FYNNEI. V lost 3 bases, J lost 8 bases, and 11 bases stayed unmatched. This CDR3 spans 16 amino acids. The chain's CDR3 is CASSDSRPASGDEQFF. CDR3 coding DNA: TGTGCCAGCAGTGACAGTAGACCGGCTAGCGGGGATGAGCAGTTCTTC.

V is TRBV10-1 and J is TRBJ1-4; 8 bases line up with TRBD1. Trimming cost V 2 bases and J 10 bases; bases outside gene matches: 6. The germline V gene encodes CDR1 WNHNN and CDR2 SYGVQD (reference sequence). This CDR3 has 14 amino acids. DNA of the CDR3: TGCGCCAGCAGTGAGGCAGGGGGCGCGGGAAAACTGTTTTTT. Amino acid sequence: CASSEAGGAGKLFF.

The chain carries TRBV7-8 and TRBJ2-7; D is unresolved. Germline-derived CDR1 and CDR2 are SGHVS and FQNEAQ. Trimming pared 5 bases from V and 2 bases from J, leaving 16 bases between. The CDR3 runs to 15 residues. CDR3 residues: CASSHTRGAPYEQYF. Here the CDR3 DNA reads TGTGCCAGCAGCCATACCCGAGGAGCCCCCTACGAGCAGTACTTC.

The chain combines TRBV18 with TRBJ1-4, with a possible D match to TRBD1 (6 bases). CDR3 length: 14 amino acids. Trimming left V 6 bases short and J 8 bases short, with 16 bases between. Germline V CDR1 and CDR2: KGHSH, LQKENI. The CDR3 region has the DNA TGTGCCAGCTCCTTAGGGGGGGCAACGGAAAAACTGTTTTTT. Its protein product is CASSLGGATEKLFF.

The chain couples TRBV5-1 to TRBJ2-1; tentatively, D is TRBD2 (6 bases). The germline V gene has CDR1 SGHRS and CDR2 YFSETQ. This CDR3 region has 15 residues. V was cut by 7 bases and J by 2 bases, with 16 bases left in between. As DNA, the CDR3 is TGCGCCAGCGCGATGGAGGGAGGCGCCTACAATGAGCAGTTCTTC. This sequence encodes CASAMEGGAYNEQFF.

V gene TRBV5-1 combines with J gene TRBJ1-1; 8 bases map to TRBD1. Germline V CDR1 and CDR2: SGHRS, YFSETQ. V trimming: 0 bases; J trimming: 11 bases; junction bases outside the gene matches: 9. The CDR3 length is 14 residues. CDR3 DNA sequence: TGCGCCAGCAGCTTGGGCAGGGGGCAGGGGAAGGCTTTCTTT. As protein: CASSLGRGQGKAFF.

This chain joins TRBV10-3 and TRBJ2-3; possible D gene TRBD1, 5 bases. CDR3 length: 15 amino acids. V was clipped by 6 bases and J by 0 bases, with 13 bases between them. Germline-derived CDR1 and CDR2 are ENHRY and SYGVKD. This CDR3 is CAIRGAVSSTDTQYF. DNA for the CDR3: TGTGCCATCAGAGGGGCCGTTTCTAGCACAGATACGCAGTATTTT.

The V call is TRBV5-1, the J call TRBJ1-5, with 8 bases fitting TRBD1. The CDR3 consists of 14 residues. CDR1 SGHRS and CDR2 YFSETQ come from the germline V gene. Losses at the gene ends were 4 bases for V and 4 bases for J; bases not matched to a gene: 4. The CDR3 bases are TGCGCCAGCAGCGTCGGGACAGGTAATCAGCCCCAGCATTTT. This sequence encodes CASSVGTGNQPQHF.

About this clone itself: The sample carries other DNA sequences with the same CDR3. This chain connects TRBV24-1 to TRBJ1-6; D perhaps matches TRBD1 (5 bases). V dropped 7 bases and J dropped 0 bases, with 6 bases sitting between them. Germline V lookup: CDR1 KGHDR, CDR2 SFDVKD. The CDR3 totals 14 residues. The DNA for the CDR3 is TGTGCCACCAGCCAGGGCTCCTATAATTCACCCCTCCACTTT. It codes for CATSQGSYNSPLHF.

The V gene is TRBV15, the J gene TRBJ2-2, with D perhaps TRBD1 (6 bases). Trimming shortened V by 0 bases and J by 3 bases, and 11 bases separated the two germline ends. The CDR3 covers 16 residues. CDR1 LNHNV and CDR2 YYDKDF come from the germline V gene (reference sequence). Here the CDR3 reads CATSRDWGRHTGELFF. CDR3 DNA: TGTGCCACCAGCAGAGACTGGGGGCGGCACACCGGGGAGCTGTTTTTT.

This clone was counted once. The chain carries TRBV29-1 and TRBJ1-2; D is perhaps TRBD1 (6 bases). Germline V gene data show CDR1 as SQVTM and CDR2 as ANQGSEA. V was trimmed by 7 bases and J by 8 bases, leaving 17 bases between them. The CDR3 has 12 residues. The CDR3 nucleotides read TGCAGCGCCACAGGGATCGGTCAAGGCTACACCTTC. Translation: CSATGIGQGYTF. Full variable domain (rest looked up from reference TRBV29-1 and TRBJ1-2): SAVISQKPSRDICQRGTSLTIQCQVDSQVTMMFWYRQQPGQSLTLIATANQGSEATYESGFVIDKFPISRPNLTFSTLTVSNMSPEDSSIYLCSATGIGQGYTFGSGTRLTVV.

The chain links TRBV7-6 to TRBJ2-1; 10 positions agree with TRBD2. CDR1 SGHVS and CDR2 FNYEAQ come from the germline V gene. The CDR3 extends over 16 amino acids. J was trimmed by 2 bases and V by 5 bases; bases with no gene match: 6. The DNA for the CDR3 is TGTGCCAGCAGCCAAAGTAGCGGGGGGACCTACAATGAGCAGTTCTTC. Translating it yields CASSQSSGGTYNEQFF.

The chain couples TRBV5-6 to TRBJ1-1; D ambiguous. V was cut by 4 bases and J by 3 bases, with 7 bases left in between. This CDR3 has 12 amino acids. The germline V gene encodes CDR1 SGHDT and CDR2 YYEEEE. This CDR3 reads CASSNRDTEAFF. The CDR3 nucleotides are TGTGCCAGCAGCAACCGGGACACTGAAGCTTTCTTT.

The chain is built from TRBV24-1 and TRBJ1-1, with D perhaps TRBD1 (6 bases). V lost 10 bases and J 5 bases, leaving 16 bases between the germline ends. The germline V gene encodes CDR1 KGHDR and CDR2 SFDVKD. This CDR3 contains 13 residues. CDR3: CATLRGADTEAFF. CDR3 coding DNA: TGTGCCACTCTACGGGGGGCTGATACTGAAGCTTTCTTT.

The V call is TRBV6-2 or TRBV6-3, the J call TRBJ1-1; 7 bases map to TRBD1. Unmatched junction bases numbered 6, after V lost 5 bases and J lost 3 bases. This CDR3 has 14 amino acids. Germline CDR1 and CDR2: MNHEY and SVGEGT. The CDR3: CASSRQGSYTEAFF. For the CDR3, the DNA is TGTGCCAGCAGTCGACAGGGAAGCTACACTGAAGCTTTCTTT.

This chain links TRBV6-2 or TRBV6-3 with TRBJ1-4; D is uncertain. This CDR3 region has 11 residues. From germline, CDR1 is MNHEY and CDR2 SVGEGT. The V gene lost 8 bases and the J gene lost 8 bases, with 9 bases spanning the gap. DNA for the CDR3: TGTGCCAGCGGCCTTCGGGAAAAACTGTTTTTT. Its translation: CASGLREKLFF.